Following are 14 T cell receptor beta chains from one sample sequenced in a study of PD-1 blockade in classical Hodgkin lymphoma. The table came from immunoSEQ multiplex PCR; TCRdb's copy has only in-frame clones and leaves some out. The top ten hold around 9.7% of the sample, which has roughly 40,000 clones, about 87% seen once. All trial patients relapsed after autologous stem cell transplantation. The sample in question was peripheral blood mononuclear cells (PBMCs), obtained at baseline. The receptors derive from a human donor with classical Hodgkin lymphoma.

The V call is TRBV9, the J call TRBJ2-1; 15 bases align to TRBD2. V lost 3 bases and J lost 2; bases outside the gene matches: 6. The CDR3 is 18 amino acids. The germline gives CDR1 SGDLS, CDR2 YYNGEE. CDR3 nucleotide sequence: TGTGCCAGCAGCGATGGACTAGCGGGAGGGGGGACCTACAATGAGCAGTTCTTC. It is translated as CASSDGLAGGGTYNEQFF.

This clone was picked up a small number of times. The CDR3 here is CASSQFNGTGNTDTQYF. DNA of the CDR3: TGCGCCAGCAGTCAATTTAATGGGACAGGGAACACAGATACGCAGTATTTT. This chain joins TRBV23-1 and TRBJ2-3; 9 nucleotides line up with TRBD1. TRBV23-1 is given ORF status, its function remaining uncertain. The J segment lost 2 bases and the V segment lost 1 base, leaving 7 bases of the junction unmatched. The CDR3 contains 17 residues.

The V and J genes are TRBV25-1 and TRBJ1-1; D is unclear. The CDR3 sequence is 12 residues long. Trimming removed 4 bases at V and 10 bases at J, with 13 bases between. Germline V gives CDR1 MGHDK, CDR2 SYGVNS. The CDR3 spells CASSVGFLGAFF. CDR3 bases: TGTGCCAGCAGTGTGGGGTTTTTGGGAGCTTTCTTT.

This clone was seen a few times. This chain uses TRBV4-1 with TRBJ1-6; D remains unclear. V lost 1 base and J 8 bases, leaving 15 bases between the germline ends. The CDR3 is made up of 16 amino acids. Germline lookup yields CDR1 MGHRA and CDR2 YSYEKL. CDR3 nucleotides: TGCGCCAGCAGCCAAGTGGAACTGAATAGTCATTCACCCCTCCACTTT. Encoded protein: CASSQVELNSHSPLHF.

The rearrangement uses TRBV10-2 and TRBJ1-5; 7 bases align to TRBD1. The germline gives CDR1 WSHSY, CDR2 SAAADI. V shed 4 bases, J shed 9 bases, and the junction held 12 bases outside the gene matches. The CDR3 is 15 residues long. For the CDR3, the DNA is TGCGCCAGCAGTGCCGGAACAGGGGATTTGGCGCCCCAGCATTTT. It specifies CASSAGTGDLAPQHF.

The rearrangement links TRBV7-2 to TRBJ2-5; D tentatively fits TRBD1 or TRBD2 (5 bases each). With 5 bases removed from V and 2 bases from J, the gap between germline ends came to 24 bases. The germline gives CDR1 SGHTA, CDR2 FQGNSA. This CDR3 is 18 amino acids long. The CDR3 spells CASSIRRSGWGSQETQYF. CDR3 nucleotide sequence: TGTGCCAGCAGCATTAGAAGAAGTGGTTGGGGGAGTCAAGAGACCCAGTACTTC.

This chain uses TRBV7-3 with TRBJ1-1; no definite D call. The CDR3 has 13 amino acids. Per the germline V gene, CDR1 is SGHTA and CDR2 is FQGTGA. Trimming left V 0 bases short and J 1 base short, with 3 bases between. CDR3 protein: CASSLTPNTEAFF. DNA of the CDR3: TGTGCCAGCAGCTTAACACCGAACACTGAAGCTTTCTTT.

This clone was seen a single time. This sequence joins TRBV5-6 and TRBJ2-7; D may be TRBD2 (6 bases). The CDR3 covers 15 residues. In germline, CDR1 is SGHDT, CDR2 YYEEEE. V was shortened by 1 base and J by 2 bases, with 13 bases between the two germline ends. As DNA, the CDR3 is TGTGCCAGCAGCTTGTACGGGACGGGAGCCTACGAGCAGTACTTC. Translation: CASSLYGTGAYEQYF.

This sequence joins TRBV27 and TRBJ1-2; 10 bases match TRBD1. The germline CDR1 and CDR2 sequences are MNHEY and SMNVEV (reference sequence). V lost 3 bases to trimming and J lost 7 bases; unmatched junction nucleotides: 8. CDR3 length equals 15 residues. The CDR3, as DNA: TGTGCCAGCAGTTTTAAGAGACAGGGGGCGGTTGGCTACACCTTC. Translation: CASSFKRQGAVGYTF.

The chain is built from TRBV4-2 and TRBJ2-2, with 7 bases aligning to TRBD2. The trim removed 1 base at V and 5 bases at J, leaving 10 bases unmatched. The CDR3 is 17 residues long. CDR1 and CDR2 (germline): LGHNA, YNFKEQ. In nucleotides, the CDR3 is TGTGCCAGCAGCCAAGCTCTCGCTAGCGGACTTACCGGGGAGCTGTTTTTT. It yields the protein CASSQALASGLTGELFF.

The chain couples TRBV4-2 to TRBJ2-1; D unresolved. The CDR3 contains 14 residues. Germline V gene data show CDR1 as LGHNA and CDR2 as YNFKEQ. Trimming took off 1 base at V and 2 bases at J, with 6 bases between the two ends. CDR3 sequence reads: CASSQVAPYNEQFF. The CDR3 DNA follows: TGTGCCAGCAGCCAAGTGGCTCCCTACAATGAGCAGTTCTTC.

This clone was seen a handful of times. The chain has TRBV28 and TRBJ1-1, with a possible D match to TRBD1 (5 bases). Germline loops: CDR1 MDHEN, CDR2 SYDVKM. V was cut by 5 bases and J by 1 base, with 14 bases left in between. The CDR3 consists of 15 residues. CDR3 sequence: CASSIPEGWNTEAFF. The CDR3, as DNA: TGTGCCAGCAGTATCCCCGAGGGGTGGAACACTGAAGCTTTCTTT.

Written as DNA, the CDR3 is TGTGCCAGCAGCACCCGCGGGCGGCGGGTCCCCACAGATACGCAGTATTTT. Translated, it gives CASSTRGRRVPTDTQYF. The V and J genes are TRBV9 and TRBJ2-3; D possibly corresponds to TRBD2 (5 bases). The CDR3 is 17 amino acids. In germline, CDR1 is SGDLS, CDR2 YYNGEE. V gave up 4 bases and J gave up 2 bases, with 20 bases separating them.

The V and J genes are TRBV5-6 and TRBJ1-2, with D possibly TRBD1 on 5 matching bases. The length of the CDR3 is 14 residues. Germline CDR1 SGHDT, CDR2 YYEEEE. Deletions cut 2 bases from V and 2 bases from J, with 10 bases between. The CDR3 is CASSLVGDNYGYTF. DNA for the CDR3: TGTGCCAGCAGCTTAGTCGGGGACAACTATGGCTACACCTTC.